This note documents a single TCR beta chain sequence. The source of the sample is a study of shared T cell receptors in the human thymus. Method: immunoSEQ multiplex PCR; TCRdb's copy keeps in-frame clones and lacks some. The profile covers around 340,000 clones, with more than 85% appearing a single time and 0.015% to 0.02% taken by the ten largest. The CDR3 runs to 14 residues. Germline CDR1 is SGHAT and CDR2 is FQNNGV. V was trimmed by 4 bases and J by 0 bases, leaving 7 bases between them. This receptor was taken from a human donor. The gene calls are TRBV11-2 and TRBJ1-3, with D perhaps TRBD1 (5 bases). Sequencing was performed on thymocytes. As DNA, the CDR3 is TGTGCCAGCAGCTCGGGACTCTCTGGAAACACCATATATTTT. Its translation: CASSSGLSGNTIYF.